The entry below gives a single T cell receptor (beta chain) sequence along with its context. Its antigen is not identified. This sample includes further DNA sequences coding for the same CDR3. The method was immunoSEQ multiplex PCR; TCRdb's version includes in-frame clones alone and lacks a portion of them. The sample comprises some 2.1 million clones, around 93% of which are singletons, and around 1.8% rests with the top ten. This entry is derived from a study of shared clonotypes between healthy human individuals. Background on the study: Ranging from 18 to 49 in age, donors were a couple of women and a few men. The plates for each donor numbered three CD4 naive, three CD4 memory, two CD8 naive and one CD8 memory.

Trimming removed 1 base at V and 3 bases at J, with 4 bases between. The CDR3 is made up of 12 amino acids. Per germline, CDR1 PRHDT and CDR2 FYEKMQ (reference sequence). General study findings and limits: All-four-donor shared clonotypes had higher generation probabilities than non-shared clonotypes did.

The naive CD8 subset, CD45RO-negative cells positively selected for CCR7, excluded terminally differentiated effector memory CD45RA+ cells. The chain recombines TRBV13 with TRBJ2-7; D is undetermined. The clonotype originates from a young man in good health. Some clones in this sample may be carry-over from other donors' samples. The sample was naive CD8+ T cells from PBMCs. The CDR3 loop is CASSLDRYEQYF. The CDR3 nucleotides are TGTGCCAGCAGCTTAGATCGCTACGAGCAGTACTTC.